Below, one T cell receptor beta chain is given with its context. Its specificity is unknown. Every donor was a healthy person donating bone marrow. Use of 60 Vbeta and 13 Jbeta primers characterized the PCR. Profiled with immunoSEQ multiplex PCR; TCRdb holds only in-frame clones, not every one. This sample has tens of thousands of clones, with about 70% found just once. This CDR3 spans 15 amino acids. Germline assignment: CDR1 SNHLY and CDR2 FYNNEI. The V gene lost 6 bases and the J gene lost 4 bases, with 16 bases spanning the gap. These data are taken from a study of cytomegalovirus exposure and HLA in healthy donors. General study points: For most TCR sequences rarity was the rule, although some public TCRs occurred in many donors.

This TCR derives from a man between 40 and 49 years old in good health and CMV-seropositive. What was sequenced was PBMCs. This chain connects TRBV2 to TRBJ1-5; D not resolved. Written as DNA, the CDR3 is TGTGCCAGCAGCGATCCTACGGCAGGAAATCAGCCCCAGCATTTT. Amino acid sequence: CASSDPTAGNQPQHF.